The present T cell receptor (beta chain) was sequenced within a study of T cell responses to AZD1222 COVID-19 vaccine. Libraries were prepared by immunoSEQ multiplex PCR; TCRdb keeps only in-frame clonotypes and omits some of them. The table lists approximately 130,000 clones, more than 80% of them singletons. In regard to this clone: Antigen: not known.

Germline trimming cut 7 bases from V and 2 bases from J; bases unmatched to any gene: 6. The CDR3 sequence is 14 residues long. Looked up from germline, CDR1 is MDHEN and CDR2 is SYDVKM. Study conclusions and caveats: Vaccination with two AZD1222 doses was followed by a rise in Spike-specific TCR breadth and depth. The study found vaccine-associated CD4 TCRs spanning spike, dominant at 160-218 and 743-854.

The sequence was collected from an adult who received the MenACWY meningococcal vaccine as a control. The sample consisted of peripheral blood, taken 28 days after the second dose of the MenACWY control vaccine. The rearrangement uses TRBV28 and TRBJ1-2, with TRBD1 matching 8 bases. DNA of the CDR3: TGTGCCAGCACCCAGGGGGCGCGGAACTATGGCTACACCTTC. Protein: CASTQGARNYGYTF.